The rows below give T cell receptor beta chains drawn from one sample of a study of cytomegalovirus exposure and HLA in healthy donors. Produced via immunoSEQ multiplex PCR; TCRdb's table is partial and in-frame only. The sample holds fewer than 140,000 clones, more than 65% seen once. The sample taken for sequencing was PBMCs. The source of these receptors is a woman between 45 and 65 years old in good health and CMV-seropositive. CDR3s include the opening cysteine and the closing phenylalanine or tryptophan. Each record gives: CDR3 protein, CDR3 DNA, V gene, J gene, clone size, D gene. The D gene is left open where the match is weak. Clone size is given for some rows only: seen once, a few or many times, or a class if the clone is expanded.

CASSFTGRSRHYEQYF	TGTGCCAGCAGCTTTACAGGTAGGTCCCGGCACTACGAGCAGTACTTC	TRBV12-1	TRBJ2-7	once	NA
CAISDPGGGSFYEQYF	TGTGCCATCAGTGACCCAGGAGGTGGGAGCTTCTACGAGCAGTACTTC	TRBV10-3	TRBJ2-7	few	NA
CASNTVQGSSRRANVLTF	TGTGCCAGCAACACAGTCCAGGGAAGTAGTCGGAGGGCCAACGTCCTGACTTTC	TRBV7-2	TRBJ2-6	few	NA
CASSSQGAGGYTF	TGTGCCAGCAGCTCTCAGGGGGCCGGGGGCTACACCTTC	TRBV7-9	TRBJ1-2	NA	TRBD1
CASSPNRQGAPTEAFF	TGTGCCAGCAGCCCCAATAGACAGGGGGCGCCGACTGAAGCTTTCTTT	TRBV13	TRBJ1-1	NA	TRBD1
CASSLGQRGAYETQYF	TGTGCTAGCAGCTTAGGACAGCGGGGGGCCTATGAGACCCAGTACTTC	TRBV7-7	TRBJ2-5	few	TRBD2
CASSLDRDRGETQYF	TGTGCTAGCAGCTTAGACCGGGACAGGGGAGAGACCCAGTACTTC	TRBV7-7	TRBJ2-5	NA	TRBD1
CAWSVVSAGEQYF	TGTGCCTGGAGTGTTGTCTCGGCGGGAGAGCAGTACTTC	TRBV30	TRBJ2-7	NA	NA
CASSLAVQAALPLHF	TGTGCCAGCAGCTTAGCTGTCCAGGCAGCCTTGCCCCTCCACTTT	TRBV7-2	TRBJ1-6	NA	NA
CASSLAGQGWQYF	TGTGCCAGCAGCTTGGCCGGGCAGGGATGGCAGTATTTT	TRBV5-8	TRBJ2-3	few	NA
CASSVGATRSYNEQFF	TGTGCCAGCAGCGTAGGAGCGACGCGGTCCTACAATGAGCAGTTCTTC	TRBV9	TRBJ2-1	NA	NA
CASSRGLTGESEQYF	TGTGCCAGTAGCCGAGGTTTGACGGGGGAAAGCGAGCAGTACTTC	TRBV19	TRBJ2-7	NA	NA